One and the same sample provided the 3 T cell receptor beta chains below, sequenced in a study of blood T cell repertoires in COVID-19. Using immunoSEQ multiplex PCR, the repertoire was profiled, and TCRdb retains in-frame clones only, with some absent. The sample records about 380,000 clones, 90% being singletons. The material sequenced was peripheral blood. The source is a man younger than 35 with active or convalescent COVID-19.

This clone was seen only a few times. The V gene is TRBV5-1, the J gene TRBJ1-6; 7 nucleotides match TRBD1. CDR3 length equals 16 residues. Losses at the gene ends were 0 bases for V and 6 bases for J; bases not matched to a gene: 6. Looked up from germline, CDR1 is SGHRS and CDR2 is YFSETQ. The CDR3 nucleotides read TGCGCCAGCAGCTTGGAGTTCGCAGGGGGTAATTCACCCCTCCACTTT. This codes for CASSLEFAGGNSPLHF.

The chain joins TRBV12-3 or TRBV12-4 to TRBJ2-7, with a weak D call TRBD2 (5 bases). Trimming left V 6 bases short and J 2 bases short, with 8 bases between. The CDR3 spans 12 residues. The CDR3 loop reads CASSDGTYEQYF. The CDR3 DNA follows: TGTGCCAGCAGCGACGGGACCTACGAGCAGTACTTC.

The rearrangement joins TRBV6-6 to TRBJ1-2; D not certain. Germline V CDR1 and CDR2: MNHNY, SVGAGI (reference sequence). V gave up 2 bases and J gave up 4 bases, with 8 bases separating them. The CDR3 contains 13 residues. The CDR3 here is CASSYEAAYGYTF. Here the CDR3 DNA reads TGTGCCAGCAGTTACGAGGCAGCCTATGGCTACACCTTC.